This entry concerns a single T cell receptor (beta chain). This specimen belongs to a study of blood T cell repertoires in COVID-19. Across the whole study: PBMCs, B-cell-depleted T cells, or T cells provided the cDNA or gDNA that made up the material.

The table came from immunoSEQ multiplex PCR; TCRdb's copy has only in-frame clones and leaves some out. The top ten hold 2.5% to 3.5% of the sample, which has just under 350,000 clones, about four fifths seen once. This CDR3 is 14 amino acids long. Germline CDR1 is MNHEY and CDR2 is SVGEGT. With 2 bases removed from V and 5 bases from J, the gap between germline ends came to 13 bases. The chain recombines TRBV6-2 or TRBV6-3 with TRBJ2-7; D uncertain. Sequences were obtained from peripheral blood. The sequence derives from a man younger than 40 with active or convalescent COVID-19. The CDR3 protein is CASSYPKTVDEQYF. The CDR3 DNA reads TGTGCCAGCAGTTACCCAAAAACAGTGGACGAGCAGTACTTC.